The rows below give T cell receptor beta chains drawn from one sample of a study of blood T cell repertoires in COVID-19. Here immunoSEQ multiplex PCR was the method, and the copy in TCRdb shows in-frame clones only, minus some. The sample contains 95,000 to 110,000 clones, roughly 90% of which appear only once. Material: peripheral blood. All receptors come from an elderly woman in a cohort sampled during active COVID-19. CDR3s include the opening cysteine and the closing phenylalanine or tryptophan. D genes are given only for firm matches. Size is omitted from some rows. Given values are once, few, many or a class for expanded clones.

TRBJ2-1 TRBV7-6 NA once TGTGCTTGCGAGCGCTACAATGAGCAGTTCTTC CACERYNEQFF
TRBJ2-1 TRBV12-5 NA NA TGTGCTAGTGGTTTGGTACTTGGGCGGACTACCTACAATGAGCAGTTCTTC CASGLVLGRTTYNEQFF
TRBJ2-7 TRBV10-1 TRBD1 NA TGCGCCAGCAGTGGGCGACAGGGTTACGAGCAGTACTTC CASSGRQGYEQYF
TRBJ2-1 TRBV7-9 NA NA TGTGCCAGCAGCCCTAGACGGAAAGAGGGAGGCCCGAGGAATGAGCAGTTCTTC CASSPRRKEGGPRNEQFF
TRBJ2-6 TRBV18 TRBD1 NA TGTGCCAGCTCACCACGGACAGGGGGGGATCTTAACGTCCTGACTTTC CASSPRTGGDLNVLTF
TRBJ2-1 TRBV3-1/TRBV3-2 TRBD2 NA TGTGCCAGCAGCCAAGGGACTAGCGGGAGTATCATGGTCTTC CASSQGTSGSIMVF
TRBJ1-2 TRBV12-3/TRBV12-4 NA NA TGTGCCTCCGGATCGTCAGGCTATGGCTACACCTTC CASGSSGYGYTF
TRBJ2-2 TRBV28 NA NA TGTGCCAGCAGTTTCCCACTTGGGGGCGTTAGCGGGGAGCTGTTTTTT CASSFPLGGVSGELFF
TRBJ2-3 TRBV21-1 NA NA TGTGCCAGCAGCAAAGGGCAAGCGGGAGGTACGTATACGCAGTATTTT CASSKGQAGGTYTQYF
TRBJ2-1 TRBV7-3 NA once TGTGCCAGCAGTTATGACTACAACTCCTACAATGAGCAGTTCTTC CASSYDYNSYNEQFF
TRBJ1-6 TRBV14 TRBD1 few TGTGCCAGCAGCCTCGGACAGGGTTCTTCACCCCTCCACTTT CASSLGQGSSPLHF
TRBJ1-2 TRBV6-1 TRBD1 once TGTGCCAGCAGTGATGGGACAGGGCATGGCTACACCTTC CASSDGTGHGYTF
TRBJ2-2 TRBV10-3 TRBD1 NA TGTGCCAGCACCGGACAGGGGAACACCGGGGAGCTGTTTTTT CASTGQGNTGELFF
TRBJ1-2 TRBV5-8 NA NA TGTGCCAGCAGCTTAAGGGAGGTCAACTATGGCTACACCTTC CASSLREVNYGYTF
TRBJ2-7 TRBV29-1 TRBD1 NA TGCAGCGTGGTTCCGACAGGGGTCTACGAGCAGTACTTC CSVVPTGVYEQYF
TRBJ1-4 TRBV10-3 NA NA TGTGCCATCAGCCAGGGGGAAAAACTGTTTTTT CAISQGEKLFF
TRBJ2-7 TRBV21-1 NA NA TGTGCCAGCAGCAGGCTCAGGGTGTTGTCGGAGACCCCTAGCGGGAGTTCGTACGAGCAGTACTTC CASSRLRVLSETPSGSSYEQYF
TRBJ2-1 TRBV7-6 TRBD2 NA TGTGCCAGCAGCTTAGCGCTCCCTAGCGGGAGTCGTGACAATGAGCAGTTCTTC CASSLALPSGSRDNEQFF
TRBJ1-2 TRBV7-3 TRBD1 NA TGTGCCAGCAGCTCCGGACAGGGAGGAGCCGATGGCTACACCTTC CASSSGQGGADGYTF
TRBJ2-7 TRBV11-2 NA NA TGTGCCAGCAGCTTAAGACAGCCCGTTCCCTCCTACGAGCAGTACTTC CASSLRQPVPSYEQYF
TRBJ2-1 TRBV4-2 NA NA TGTGCCAGCAACAATCAGGGAGGACGGTGGAATGAGCAGTTCTTC CASNNQGGRWNEQFF
TRBJ1-1 TRBV3-1/TRBV3-2 TRBD1 NA TGTGCCAGCAGCCAAGGGGGACAGGGGATAGAAGCTTTCTTT CASSQGGQGIEAFF
TRBJ1-2 TRBV5-1 NA NA TGCGCCAGCAGCTTGGACAGGGCTGGCTACACCTTC CASSLDRAGYTF
TRBJ2-7 TRBV4-2 NA NA TGTGCCAGCAGCCAATTTGAGGGCGAGCAGTACTTC CASSQFEGEQYF
TRBJ2-7 TRBV4-2 TRBD2 NA TGTGCCAGCAGCCAAGATCATAGCGGGAGGTACTACGAGCAGTACTTC CASSQDHSGRYYEQYF
TRBJ1-3 TRBV14 NA NA TGTGCCAGCAGCCAAGTATCGCGCTCTGGAAACACCATATATTTT CASSQVSRSGNTIYF
TRBJ2-7 TRBV11-2 TRBD2 NA TGTGCCAGCAGCTTAGTGGCGTTTAGCGGGTCTGTCGAGCAGTACTTC CASSLVAFSGSVEQYF
TRBJ2-1 TRBV15 NA NA TGTGCCACCAGCAGCCTGGGCCGAGACATAGCCTACAATGAGCAGTTCTTC CATSSLGRDIAYNEQFF
TRBJ2-7 TRBV5-1 NA NA TGCGCCAGCAGCTTGCTTGGCACAGCCTACGAGCAGTACTTC CASSLLGTAYEQYF
TRBJ2-5 TRBV10-3 NA once TGTGCCATCACACCAGGGGTTCAAGAGACCCAGTACTTC CAITPGVQETQYF
TRBJ1-1 TRBV6-2/TRBV6-3 TRBD1 NA TGTGCCAGCAGCTCAAACGGACAGGGCCGAGCTTTCTTT CASSSNGQGRAFF
TRBJ2-5 TRBV10-2 TRBD1 NA TGCGCCAGCAGTGATGGGAACAGGGGCCGTTGGGAGACCCAGTACTTC CASSDGNRGRWETQYF
TRBJ1-6 TRBV7-2 TRBD1 NA TGTGCCAGCAGCGTAGAGACAGGGGCGAGTTCACCCCTCCACTTT CASSVETGASSPLHF
TRBJ1-4 TRBV3-1/TRBV3-2 NA NA TGTGCCAGCAGCCCCGACAGCACCTCTAATGAAAAACTGTTTTTT CASSPDSTSNEKLFF
TRBJ1-5 TRBV24-1 TRBD1 NA TGTGCCACGGGACAGGCCTCGGGGCCCCAGCATTTT CATGQASGPQHF
TRBJ1-2 TRBV5-1 NA few TGCGCCAGCAGCTTGGGAGATAACTATGGCTACACCTTC CASSLGDNYGYTF
TRBJ2-3 TRBV11-2 TRBD2 NA TGTGCCAGCAGCTTATTAGTGGGGGGGTATACGCAGTATTTT CASSLLVGGYTQYF
TRBJ2-7 TRBV7-2 TRBD2 NA TGTGCCAGCAGCACCCAGCGGGGGGGAAACTACGAGCAGTACTTC CASSTQRGGNYEQYF
TRBJ2-5 TRBV5-1 TRBD2 NA TGCGCCAGCAGCCCCGGGACTAGCGGGAGGGCCAGAGGAGAGACCCAGTACTTC CASSPGTSGRARGETQYF
TRBJ2-2 TRBV24-1 NA NA TGTGCCACCAGTGATCCCCTCCGGGGGTTTACCGGGGAGCTGTTTTTT CATSDPLRGFTGELFF
TRBJ1-4 TRBV11-2 TRBD1 NA TGTGCCAGCAGCCCCCGGACAGGGCGGGAAAAACTGTTTTTT CASSPRTGREKLFF
TRBJ2-2 TRBV5-4 NA NA TGTGCCAGCAGCTTGGGTGTGGGGGCGCCGAACACCGGGGAGCTGTTTTTT CASSLGVGAPNTGELFF
TRBJ1-2 TRBV24-1 NA few TGTGCCACCCCAATAGGCGGGACCGCCAATAACTATGGCTACACCTTC CATPIGGTANNYGYTF
TRBJ2-7 TRBV10-2 TRBD2 NA TGCGCCAGCAAGATCGGGACTAGCGGGAGGGTTAGCTCCTACGAGCAGTACTTC CASKIGTSGRVSSYEQYF
TRBJ2-3 TRBV4-2 TRBD2 NA TGTGCCAGCAGCCAATCAGCGGGAGGGCCGGAGGTGCAGTATTTT CASSQSAGGPEVQYF
TRBJ2-7 TRBV5-4 TRBD1 NA TGTGCCAGCAGCCGGGACAGGCTCAGCTCCTACGAGCAGTACTTC CASSRDRLSSYEQYF
TRBJ1-2 TRBV21-1 NA few TGTGCCAGCAGCTCCAGTGCCAGGGGCCCTGCGGGTGTCTATGGCTACACCTTC CASSSSARGPAGVYGYTF
TRBJ2-1 TRBV18 TRBD2 NA TGTGCCAGCTCCCATGGGACTAGCGGGAGTAATGAGCAGTTCTTC CASSHGTSGSNEQFF
TRBJ2-7 TRBV11-2 NA NA TGTGCCAGCAGCTTAGCGACAGGCGGCCCCTACGAGCAGTACTTC CASSLATGGPYEQYF
TRBJ2-3 TRBV5-4 NA NA TGTGCCAGCAGCTCCACGGCTGGGGAGCTAAACACAGATACGCAGTATTTT CASSSTAGELNTDTQYF
TRBJ1-4 TRBV28 NA NA TGTGCCAGCAGTTTACAGGGGTTATCTGAAAAACTGTTTTTT CASSLQGLSEKLFF
TRBJ2-1 TRBV19 TRBD1 NA TGTGCCAGTAGTATACGGGACAGAGTCATCAATGAGCAGTTCTTC CASSIRDRVINEQFF
TRBJ2-1 TRBV18 NA NA TGTGCCAGCTCACCACAGGGGCTTGATGAGCAGTTCTTC CASSPQGLDEQFF